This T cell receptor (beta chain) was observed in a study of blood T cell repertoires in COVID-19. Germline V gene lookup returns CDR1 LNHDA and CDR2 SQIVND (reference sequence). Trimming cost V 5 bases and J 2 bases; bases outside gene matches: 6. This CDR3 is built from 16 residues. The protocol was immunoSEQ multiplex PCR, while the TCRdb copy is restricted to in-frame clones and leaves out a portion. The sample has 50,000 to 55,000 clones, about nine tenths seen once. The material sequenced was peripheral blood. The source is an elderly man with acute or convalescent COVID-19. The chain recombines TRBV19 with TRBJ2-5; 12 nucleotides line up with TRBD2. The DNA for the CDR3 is TGTGCCAGTAGTTGGACTAGCGGGGTTAGGCAAGAGACCCAGTACTTC. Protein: CASSWTSGVRQETQYF. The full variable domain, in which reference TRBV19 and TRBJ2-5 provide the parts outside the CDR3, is DGGITQSPKYLFRKEGQNVTLSCEQNLNHDAMYWYRQDPGQGLRLIYYSQIVNDFQKGDIAEGYSVSREKKESFPLTVTSAQKNPTAFYLCASSWTSGVRQETQYFGPGTRLLVL.